This T cell receptor (beta chain) was recovered during a study of blood T cell repertoires in COVID-19. Study-wide context: Acute and convalescent COVID-19 specimens originated in the United States, Italy and Spain. From T cells, B-cell-depleted T cells, or PBMCs came the material, which was cDNA or gDNA.

Methods used by the authors: Nucleated cell number was recorded as an estimate derived from reference gene primer amplification. Only in-frame clones appear in the TCRdb table, and some are missing; sequencing was by immunoSEQ multiplex PCR. V, J and clone size derive from that table, while D and trimming were established from the DNA sequence. In the table there are approximately 100,000 clones, roughly 90% of which are singletons. Germline V gene lookup returns CDR1 MDHEN and CDR2 SYDVKM. This CDR3 is 13 amino acids long. V was pared by 5 bases and J by 5 bases, with 10 bases between. The TCR originated in a human donor in a cohort sampled during active COVID-19. Sequencing was done on a sample of peripheral blood. The rearrangement links TRBV28 to TRBJ2-1, with a possible D match to TRBD2 (5 bases). The CDR3 bases are TGTGCCAGCAGTGTAACTAGTAACAATGAGCAGTTCTTC. Its protein is CASSVTSNNEQFF.